This is a list of T cell receptor beta chains from one sample in a study of cytomegalovirus exposure and HLA in healthy donors. Measured with immunoSEQ multiplex PCR; TCRdb has only the in-frame clones, and not every one. The sample records about 88,000 clones, more than 80% being singletons. Material: PBMCs. These receptors were taken from a man aged 18 to 29 in good health and CMV-seronegative. Both conserved end residues are part of each CDR3. Fields, in order: CDR3 protein, V gene, J gene.

CASSLGSSGPREQYF	TRBV7-8	TRBJ2-7
CASSPGTGNQPQHF	TRBV6-5	TRBJ1-5
CASSSQGAISGNTIYF	TRBV7-2	TRBJ1-3
CASSWRTGNNEQFF	TRBV5-6	TRBJ2-1
CASSLRGEQTQYF	TRBV7-3	TRBJ2-5
CASSIDTSGPDTQYF	TRBV19	TRBJ2-3
CASSFLLTVTYEQYF	TRBV7-2	TRBJ2-7
CASSFGGRGKKTQYF	TRBV12-1	TRBJ2-5
CASSLDLTGELFF	TRBV7-3	TRBJ2-2
CASSPLAVNTEAFF	TRBV18	TRBJ1-1
CATSRDGGTEAFF	TRBV15	TRBJ1-1
CATSRDQGASEQYF	TRBV15	TRBJ2-7
CASSLAVGGRAKNIQYF	TRBV7-2	TRBJ2-4
CASSSPGRWGYTF	TRBV28	TRBJ1-2
CASSFGDRGRFINEQFF	TRBV28	TRBJ2-1
CASSEGRGYEATLHF	TRBV19	TRBJ1-6